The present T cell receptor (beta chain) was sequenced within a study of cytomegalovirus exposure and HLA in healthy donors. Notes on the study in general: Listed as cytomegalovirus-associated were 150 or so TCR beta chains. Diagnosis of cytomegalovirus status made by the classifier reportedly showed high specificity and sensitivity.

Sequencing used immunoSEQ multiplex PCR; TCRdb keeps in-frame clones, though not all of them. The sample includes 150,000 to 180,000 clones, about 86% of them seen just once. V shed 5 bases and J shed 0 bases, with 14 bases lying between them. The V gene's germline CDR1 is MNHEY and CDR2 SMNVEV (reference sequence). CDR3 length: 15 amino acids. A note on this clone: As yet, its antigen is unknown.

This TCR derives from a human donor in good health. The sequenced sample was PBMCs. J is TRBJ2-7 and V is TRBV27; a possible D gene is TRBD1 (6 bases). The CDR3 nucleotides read TGTGCCAGCAGTCCCTACAGGGCTAGCTCCTACGAGCAGTACTTC. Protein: CASSPYRASSYEQYF.